This T cell receptor (beta chain) was captured in a study of blood T cell repertoires in COVID-19. Per the authors' pipeline: Scientists estimated how many nucleated cells there were by amplifying reference gene primers. Profiled with immunoSEQ multiplex PCR; TCRdb holds only in-frame clones, not every one. D and trimming were read from the DNA, whereas the V and J calls and clone size are those reported in that table. Of around 320,000 clones in the sample, roughly 89% were seen once. Input material: PBMCs or T cells enriched from blood (not recorded which). This sequence originates from a woman younger than 30 with acute COVID-19.

CDR3 DNA sequence: TGTGCCAGCAGCCTCCCCCTTCGGACAGGGGGCTCCGGGGAGCTGTTTTTT. It is translated as CASSLPLRTGGSGELFF. The chain employs TRBV11-3 and TRBJ2-2, with 11 bases lining up with TRBD1. Trimming took 5 bases from V and 6 from J; bases not matched to a gene: 11. This CDR3 region has 17 residues. Looked up from germline, CDR1 is SGHNT and CDR2 is YENEEA.